This T cell receptor beta chain was recovered during a study of T cells and copy number aberrations in small-cell lung cancer. Repertoires were generated with immunoSEQ multiplex PCR, while TCRdb's copy carries only in-frame clones and drops some. The sample holds 2,500 to 4,000 clones; 90% are singletons and the top ten take about 4.4%. The V end was cut by 1 base, the J end by 1 base, with 11 bases between. The CDR3 is 15 residues long. Looked up from germline, CDR1 is SGHTA and CDR2 is FQGNSA. All donors had upfront surgery, without preoperative chemotherapy or radiotherapy, and never received immunotherapy.

V and J are TRBV7-2 and TRBJ2-7; unclear D gene. Sequencing was carried out using normal tissue next to the tumor. The clonotype originates from a man aged 50-59 years with small cell lung cancer. The CDR3 region is CASSLEDASSYEQYF. CDR3 bases: TGTGCCAGCAGCTTAGAAGACGCCTCATCCTACGAGCAGTACTTC.